This T cell receptor beta chain came from a study of cytomegalovirus exposure and HLA in healthy donors. Whole-study results and caveats: The study carried out a later analysis of TCR beta sequences. It associated roughly 17,000 of them with specific HLA alleles at a false discovery rate of 0.05. DRB1 showed the most TCR associations and HLA-C the fewest in a later analysis, as rates varied by HLA locus. Later on, a genetic analysis was performed. It linked a missense variant in DCLRE1C with V- and J-gene trimming of TCR beta.

PCR used 60 Vbeta primers and 13 Jbeta primers. Original processing methods: Tens of millions of unique TCR beta chains, about 11 million of them shared, were counted by a later analysis. Produced via immunoSEQ multiplex PCR; TCRdb's table is partial and in-frame only. The V and J calls and clone size are taken from that table; D and trimming were inferred from the DNA. The sample has 70,000 or so clones; around 82% are singletons. Concerning this clone itself: Its matching antigen is unknown.

V lost 1 base and J lost 0, with 10 bases in between. The CDR3 sequence is 16 residues long. Looked up from germline, CDR1 is LNHDA and CDR2 is SQIVND (reference sequence). Sequenced sample: PBMCs. This rearrangement joins TRBV19 to TRBJ1-5; D not resolved. The receptor was isolated from a man aged 18 to 35 in good health and CMV-seronegative. CDR3 sequence: CASSIVRENSNQPQHF. The CDR3 DNA reads TGTGCCAGTAGTATAGTCCGGGAAAATAGCAATCAGCCCCAGCATTTT.